These T cell receptor beta chains were read from a single sample in a study of beta chain features in type 1 diabetes. The data were produced by immunoSEQ multiplex PCR, yet TCRdb's version contains in-frame clones alone and is incomplete. The repertoire holds more than 250,000 clones, about 13% seen once, with about 0.017% in the top ten. The sample taken for sequencing was naive CD4+ T cells from blood. These receptors originate from a man aged 30 to 39 with type 1 diabetes. The CDR3 runs from the conserved cysteine through the conserved F or W. D genes are given only for firm matches. Clone size is given for some rows only: seen once, a few or many times, or a class if the clone is expanded.

j_call d_call v_call clone_size cdr3_aa cdr3_nt
TRBJ2-1 TRBD2 TRBV2 NA CASSEPTSGRGQFF TGTGCCAGCAGTGAGCCGACTAGCGGGAGGGGCCAGTTCTTC
TRBJ2-3 NA TRBV18 few CASSPGDTDTQYF TGTGCCAGCTCACCCGGAGACACAGATACGCAGTATTTT
TRBJ2-5 TRBD1 TRBV7-9 NA CASSFTGGETQYF TGTGCCAGCAGCTTTACAGGGGGAGAGACCCAGTACTTC
TRBJ2-1 TRBD2 TRBV30 NA CACATSGLAGENEQFF TGTGCCTGTGCGACCTCGGGACTAGCGGGAGAAAATGAGCAGTTCTTC
TRBJ2-7 TRBD2 TRBV2 NA CASSPLAGGPGEQYF TGTGCCAGCAGTCCACTAGCGGGAGGGCCGGGCGAGCAGTACTTC
TRBJ2-2 TRBD2 TRBV28 NA CASTPMGAGETGELFF TGTGCCAGCACCCCTATGGGAGCGGGAGAGACCGGGGAGCTGTTTTTT
TRBJ2-5 TRBD2 TRBV7-8 few CASSKGLARGEETQYF TGTGCCAGCAGCAAAGGACTAGCGAGAGGGGAGGAGACCCAGTACTTC
TRBJ2-3 NA TRBV9 NA CASTNGTPGTDTQYF TGTGCCAGCACCAACGGGACTCCCGGCACAGATACGCAGTATTTT
TRBJ2-5 NA TRBV5-4 NA CASSLKQQETQYF TGTGCCAGCAGCTTGAAACAGCAAGAGACCCAGTACTTC
TRBJ2-7 TRBD2 TRBV7-2 NA CASSFRASTGGPYEQYF TGTGCCAGCAGCTTTCGAGCATCGACGGGGGGTCCATACGAGCAGTACTTC
TRBJ1-2 NA TRBV5-6 NA CASSSQGIRYGYTF TGTGCCAGCAGCTCGCAGGGGATCCGCTATGGCTACACCTTC
TRBJ1-1 TRBD1 TRBV29-1 few CSAGTGGTEAFF TGCAGCGCTGGGACAGGGGGAACTGAAGCTTTCTTT
TRBJ1-1 NA TRBV5-1 NA CASSADPGNTEAFF TGCGCCAGCAGCGCCGATCCGGGTAACACTGAAGCTTTCTTT
TRBJ2-2 NA TRBV15 few CATSRAGVPGELFF TGTGCCACCAGCAGAGCGGGAGTGCCCGGGGAGCTGTTTTTT
TRBJ2-3 TRBD2 TRBV5-1 few CASSLVASGRPPQYF TGCGCCAGCAGCTTGGTGGCTAGCGGGAGGCCACCGCAGTATTTT
TRBJ2-5 NA TRBV28 few CASSSSLQYF TGTGCCAGCAGTTCTTCCCTGCAGTACTTC
TRBJ1-1 NA TRBV18 NA CASSPSYRTDTEAFF TGTGCCAGCTCACCCAGCTATAGGACAGACACTGAAGCTTTCTTT
TRBJ1-1 NA TRBV6-5 few CASSYAQDEAFF TGTGCCAGCAGTTACGCACAAGATGAAGCTTTCTTT
TRBJ2-5 NA TRBV28 few CASSWGEETQYF TGTGCCAGCTCCTGGGGGGAAGAGACCCAGTACTTC
TRBJ2-5 NA TRBV28 few CATGRGGGETQYF TGTGCCACCGGAAGGGGTGGTGGGGAGACCCAGTACTTC